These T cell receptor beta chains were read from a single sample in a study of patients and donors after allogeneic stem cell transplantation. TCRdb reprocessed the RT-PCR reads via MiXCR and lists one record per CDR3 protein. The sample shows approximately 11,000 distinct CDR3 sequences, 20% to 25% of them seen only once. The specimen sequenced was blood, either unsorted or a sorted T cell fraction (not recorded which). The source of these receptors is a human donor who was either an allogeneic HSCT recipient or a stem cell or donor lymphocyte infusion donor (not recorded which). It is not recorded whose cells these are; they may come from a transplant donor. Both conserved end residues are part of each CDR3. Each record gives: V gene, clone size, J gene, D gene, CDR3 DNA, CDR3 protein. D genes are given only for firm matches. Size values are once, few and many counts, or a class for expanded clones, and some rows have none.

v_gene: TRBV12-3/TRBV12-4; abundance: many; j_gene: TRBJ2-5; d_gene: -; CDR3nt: TGTGCCAGCCAATCCCTGGCTGGAGAGACCCAGTACTTC; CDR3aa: CASQSLAGETQYF
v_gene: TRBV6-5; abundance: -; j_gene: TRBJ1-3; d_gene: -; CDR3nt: TGTGCCAGCAGTTACTCCGCGACGGGGCTCTCTGGAAACACCATATATTTT; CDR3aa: CASSYSATGLSGNTIYF
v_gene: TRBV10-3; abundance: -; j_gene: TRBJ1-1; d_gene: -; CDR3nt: TGTGCCATCAAGGGGTTTGAGATGAACACTGAAGCTTTCTTT; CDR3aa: CAIKGFEMNTEAFF
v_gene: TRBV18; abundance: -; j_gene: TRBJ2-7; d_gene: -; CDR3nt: TGTGCCAGCTCACCTAGACAGGACGAGCAGTACTTC; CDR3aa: CASSPRQDEQYF
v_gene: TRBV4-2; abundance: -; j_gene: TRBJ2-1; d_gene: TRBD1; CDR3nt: TGTGCCAGCAGCCAGGATTGGGACAGCTCCTACAATGAGCAGTTCTTC; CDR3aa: CASSQDWDSSYNEQFF
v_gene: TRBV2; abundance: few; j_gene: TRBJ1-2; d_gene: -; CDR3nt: TGTGCCAGCAGTGATCCCCCAGGGAGTACTAACTATGGCTACACCTTC; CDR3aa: CASSDPPGSTNYGYTF
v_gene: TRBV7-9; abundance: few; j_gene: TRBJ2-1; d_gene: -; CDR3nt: TGTGCCAGCAGCTTAGTACTCAGGGGTGGGAATGAGCAGTTCTTC; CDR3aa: CASSLVLRGGNEQFF
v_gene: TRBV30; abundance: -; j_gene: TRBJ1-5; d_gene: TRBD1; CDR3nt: TGTGCCTGGGCCCTGACAGGGGAGAATCAGCCCCAGCATTTT; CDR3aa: CAWALTGENQPQHF
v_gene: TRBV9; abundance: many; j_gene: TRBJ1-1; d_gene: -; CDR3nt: TGTGCCAGCAGCTTCGGGTCGACCATGAACACTGAAGCTTTCTTT; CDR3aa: CASSFGSTMNTEAFF
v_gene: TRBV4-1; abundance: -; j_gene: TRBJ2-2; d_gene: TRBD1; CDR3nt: TGCGCCAGCAGCCAATCGGGACAGGGGCCGAACACCGGGGAGCTGTTTTTT; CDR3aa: CASSQSGQGPNTGELFF
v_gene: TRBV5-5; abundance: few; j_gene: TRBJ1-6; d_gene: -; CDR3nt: TGTGCCAGCAGCTTGGTTCCCGGTTATTCACCCCTCCACTTT; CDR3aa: CASSLVPGYSPLHF
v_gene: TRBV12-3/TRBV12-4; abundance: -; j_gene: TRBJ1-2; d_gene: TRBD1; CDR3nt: TGTGCCAGCAGTTTAAGAACGGGACAGAGCTATGGCTACACCTTC; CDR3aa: CASSLRTGQSYGYTF
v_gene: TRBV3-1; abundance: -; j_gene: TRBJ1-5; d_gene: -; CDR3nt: TGTGCCAGCAGCCAACGGTCAGGACAGCCCCAGCATTTT; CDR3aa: CASSQRSGQPQHF
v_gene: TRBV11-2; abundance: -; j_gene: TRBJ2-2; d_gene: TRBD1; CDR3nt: TGTGCCAGCAGCTTATCGGCAGGGGGTACCGGGGAGCTGTTTTTT; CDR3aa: CASSLSAGGTGELFF
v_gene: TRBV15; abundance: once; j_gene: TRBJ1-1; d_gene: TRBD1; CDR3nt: TGTGCCACCAGCGGGGAGACAGGGTCGAATGAAGCTTTCTTT; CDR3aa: CATSGETGSNEAFF
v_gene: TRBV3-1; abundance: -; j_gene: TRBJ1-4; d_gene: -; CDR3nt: TGTGCCTGCAGCCAACGGCGGGGGCATGAAAAACTGTTTTTT; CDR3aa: CACSQRRGHEKLFF
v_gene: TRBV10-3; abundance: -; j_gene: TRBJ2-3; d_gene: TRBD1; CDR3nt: TGTGCCATCAGACTCTCCGGGACAGGGCCAGATACGCAGTATTTT; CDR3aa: CAIRLSGTGPDTQYF
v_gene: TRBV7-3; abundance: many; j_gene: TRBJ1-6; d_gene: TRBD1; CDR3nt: TGTGCCAGCAGGCAGGGACAGCAGGATTCACCCCTCCACTTT; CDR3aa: CASRQGQQDSPLHF
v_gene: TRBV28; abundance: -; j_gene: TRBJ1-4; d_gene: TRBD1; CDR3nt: TGTGCCAGCAGGATAGACACGAATCCAGGGGGAAATGAAAAACTGTTTTTT; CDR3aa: CASRIDTNPGGNEKLFF
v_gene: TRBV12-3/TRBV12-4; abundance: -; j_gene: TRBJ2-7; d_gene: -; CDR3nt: TGTGCCAGCAGTTTACGTGTCGATCTGTCGGGAGAGCAGTACTTC; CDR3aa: CASSLRVDLSGEQYF
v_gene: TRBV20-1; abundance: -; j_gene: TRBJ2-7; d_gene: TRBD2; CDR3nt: TGCAGTGCTCGCCCCGGGACTAGCGGCTCCTACGAGCAGTACTTC; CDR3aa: CSARPGTSGSYEQYF
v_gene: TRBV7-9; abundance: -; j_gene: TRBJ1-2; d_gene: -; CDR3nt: TGTGCCAGCAGCTCCCGGGGTGCGGCTAACTATGGCTACACCTTC; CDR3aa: CASSSRGAANYGYTF
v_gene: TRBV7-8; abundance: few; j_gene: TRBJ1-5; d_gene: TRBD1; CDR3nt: TGTGCCAGCAGCCCAACAGGGGGCGGGATACGCAATCAGCCCCAGCATTTT; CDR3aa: CASSPTGGGIRNQPQHF
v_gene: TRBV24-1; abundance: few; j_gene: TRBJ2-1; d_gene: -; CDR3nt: TGTGCCACCACGGGGCGACGGCAGTTCTTC; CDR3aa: CATTGRRQFF
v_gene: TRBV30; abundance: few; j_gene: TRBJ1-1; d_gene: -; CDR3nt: TGTGCCTGGAGTCCTCATTTTAACACTGAAGCTTTCTTT; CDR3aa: CAWSPHFNTEAFF
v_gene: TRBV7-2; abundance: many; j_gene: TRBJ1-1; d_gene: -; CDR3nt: TGTGCCAGCAGCCCGGGTTGGGGGACTGAAGCTTTCTTT; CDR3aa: CASSPGWGTEAFF
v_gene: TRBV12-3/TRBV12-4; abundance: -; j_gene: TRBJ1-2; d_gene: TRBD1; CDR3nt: TGTGCCAGCAGTAGGACAGGGTCCATCCATGGCTACACCTTC; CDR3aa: CASSRTGSIHGYTF
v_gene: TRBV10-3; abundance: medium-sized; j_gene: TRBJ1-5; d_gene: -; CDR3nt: TGTGCCAGCCCAGTCAATCAGCCCCAGCATTTT; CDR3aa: CASPVNQPQHF
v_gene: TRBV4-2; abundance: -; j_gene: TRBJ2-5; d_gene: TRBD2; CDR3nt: TGTGCCAGCAGCCAAGCAGCGGGGGGTGAGGAGACCCAGTACTTC; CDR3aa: CASSQAAGGEETQYF
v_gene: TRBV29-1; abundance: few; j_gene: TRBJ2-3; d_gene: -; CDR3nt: TGCAGCGTTGGACATTCTGGTACGCAGTATTTT; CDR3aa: CSVGHSGTQYF
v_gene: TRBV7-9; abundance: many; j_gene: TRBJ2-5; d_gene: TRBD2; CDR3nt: TGTGCCAGCAGCTTACGGCCTACCAGGTTGGAGCGGGGTTCACAAGAGACCCAGTACTTC; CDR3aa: CASSLRPTRLERGSQETQYF
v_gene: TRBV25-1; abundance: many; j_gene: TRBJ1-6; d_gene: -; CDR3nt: TGTGCCAGCAGTGAAGGGGCAGGATATTCACCCCTCCACTTT; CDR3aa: CASSEGAGYSPLHF
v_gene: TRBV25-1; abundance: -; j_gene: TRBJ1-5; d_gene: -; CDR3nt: TGTGCCAGCCCTCGTGGACAGAGTTCAGGAAAGAGCAATCAGCCCCAGCATTTT; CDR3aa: CASPRGQSSGKSNQPQHF
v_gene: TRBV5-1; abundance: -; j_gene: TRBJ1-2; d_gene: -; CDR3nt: TGCGCCAGCAGCTTGGTTGGGGCCAACTATGGCTACACCTTC; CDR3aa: CASSLVGANYGYTF
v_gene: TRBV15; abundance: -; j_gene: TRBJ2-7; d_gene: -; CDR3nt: TGTGCCACCAGCAGAGATGCCCAGGGACTCGCCTACGAGCAGTACTTC; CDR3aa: CATSRDAQGLAYEQYF
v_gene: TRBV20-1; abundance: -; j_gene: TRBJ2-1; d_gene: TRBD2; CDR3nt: TGCAGTGCTAGCCTTGGGACTAGCTCCCCCCCCGAGCAGTTCTTC; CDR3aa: CSASLGTSSPPEQFF
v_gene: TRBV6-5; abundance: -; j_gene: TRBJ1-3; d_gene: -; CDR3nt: TGTGCCACGGGGCTGAATGGAAACACCATATATTTT; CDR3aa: CATGLNGNTIYF
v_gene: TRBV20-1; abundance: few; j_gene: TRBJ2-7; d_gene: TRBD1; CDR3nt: TGCAGTGCTAGGGTTAGGGGACAGGGACCCTACGAGCAGTACTTC; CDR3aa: CSARVRGQGPYEQYF